The next 22 T cell receptor beta chains were all read from a single sample in a study of blood T cell repertoires in COVID-19. Generated by immunoSEQ multiplex PCR, the TCRdb table keeps only in-frame clones and is missing some. The sample lists a few hundred thousand clones; 88% were seen once. Specimen: PBMCs or T cells enriched from blood (not recorded which). These receptors were obtained from a woman in her twenties or thirties who had been exposed to COVID-19.

The chain employs TRBV5-4 and TRBJ2-6; 10 bases agree with TRBD2. This CDR3 spans 14 amino acids. Germline V gives CDR1 SGHNT, CDR2 YYREEE (reference sequence). V was clipped by 10 bases and J by 3 bases; unmatched bases: 4. The CDR3 is CASQRGGGANVLTF. The CDR3 bases are TGTGCCTCCCAGCGGGGGGGTGGGGCCAACGTCCTGACTTTC. The full variable domain, with the rest looked up from reference TRBV5-4 and TRBJ2-6, is ETGVTQSPTHLIKTRGQQVTLRCSSQSGHNTVSWYQQALGQGPQFIFQYYREEENGRGNFPPRFSGLQFPNYSSELNVNALELDDSALYLCASQRGGGANVLTFGAGSRLTVL.

The CDR3 loop is CASSSSSDPGELFF. The DNA of the CDR3 is TGTGCCAGCTCATCTTCTAGCGACCCCGGGGAGCTGTTTTTT. The chain has TRBV18 and TRBJ2-2, with D perhaps matching TRBD2 (6 bases). CDR3 length: 14 amino acids. Trimming removed 5 bases from V and 6 bases from J, with 13 bases in between. Per germline, CDR1 KGHSH and CDR2 LQKENI.

V is TRBV5-8 and J is TRBJ2-1; 8 bases align to TRBD2. The V gene's germline CDR1 is SGHTS and CDR2 YDEGEE. V lost 4 bases, J lost 0 bases, and 3 bases stayed unmatched. This CDR3 spans 15 amino acids. For the CDR3, the DNA is TGTGCCAGCAGCGCTAGCGGGCTCTCCTACAATGAGCAGTTCTTC. Translating it yields CASSASGLSYNEQFF. The variable domain in full, completed from reference TRBV5-8 and TRBJ2-1, reads EAGVTQSPTHLIKTRGQQATLRCSPISGHTSVYWYQQALGLGLQFLLWYDEGEERNRGNFPPRFSGRQFPNYSSELNVNALELEDSALYLCASSASGLSYNEQFFGPGTRLTVL.

This clone came up once. Other DNA sequences in this sample translate to the same CDR3. The chain combines TRBV19 with TRBJ1-5, with 7 positions matching TRBD1. This CDR3 region has 15 residues. V was pared by 5 bases and J by 4 bases, with 8 bases of the junction left unmatched. Germline assignment: CDR1 LNHDA and CDR2 SQIVND (reference sequence). The CDR3 loop is CASSQQGRGNQPQHF. CDR3 nucleotide sequence: TGTGCCAGTAGTCAACAGGGGAGAGGGAATCAGCCCCAGCATTTT.

This chain joins TRBV9 and TRBJ2-5; 9 positions match TRBD2. The CDR3 contains 16 residues. The trim removed 2 bases at V and 5 bases at J, leaving 10 bases unmatched. Germline CDR1 is SGDLS and CDR2 is YYNGEE. Written as DNA, the CDR3 is TGTGCCAGCAGCGTTCGACTAGCGGACCCTTTGGAGACCCAGTACTTC. The encoded protein is CASSVRLADPLETQYF.

The gene calls are TRBV4-2 and TRBJ1-2, with 12 nucleotides matching TRBD1. This CDR3 comprises 19 residues. Germline V gene lookup returns CDR1 LGHNA and CDR2 YNFKEQ. The V and J ends lost 0 bases and 3 bases, in that order; junction bases with no gene match: 11. The CDR3: CASSQDPRDRGRIDYGYTF. DNA of the CDR3: TGTGCCAGCAGCCAAGATCCAAGGGACAGGGGGCGGATAGACTATGGCTACACCTTC.

The chain joins TRBV5-1 to TRBJ1-4, with no clear D. The CDR3 runs 16 residues. Looked up from germline, CDR1 is SGHRS and CDR2 is YFSETQ. V shed 4 bases and J shed 4 bases, with 17 bases lying between them. Here the CDR3 DNA reads TGCGCCAGCAGCGCGGGCGCGGACGGTCGTAATGAAAAACTGTTTTTT. Its protein is CASSAGADGRNEKLFF.

This chain joins TRBV11-2 and TRBJ2-1; 9 bases fit TRBD2. The CDR3 totals 15 residues. Germline V gene lookup returns CDR1 SGHAT and CDR2 FQNNGV. V dropped 1 base and J dropped 5; count of bases not matched to a gene: 3. The CDR3 sequence is CASSLGTSVHNEQFF. The CDR3 DNA follows: TGTGCCAGCAGCTTAGGGACTAGCGTCCACAATGAGCAGTTCTTC.

The chain uses TRBV27 and TRBJ2-1; maybe TRBD1 (7 bases). V was trimmed by 5 bases and J by 7 bases, leaving 21 bases between them. Germline V lookup: CDR1 MNHEY, CDR2 SMNVEV (reference sequence). The CDR3 extends over 16 amino acids. CDR3 nucleotides: TGTGCCAGCAGTACCCAGGGGGGCCCGATTAAAAATGAGCAGTTCTTC. This translates into CASSTQGGPIKNEQFF.

This clone appeared a single time. The chain uses TRBV19 and TRBJ2-5, with 8 bases identical to TRBD2. CDR3 length equals 16 residues. The ends lost 10 bases at V and 5 bases at J; junction bases unmatched: 18. Germline V lookup: CDR1 LNHDA, CDR2 SQIVND (reference sequence). The CDR3 is CATTPGASGFEETQYF. Here the CDR3 DNA reads TGTGCCACCACCCCGGGGGCTAGCGGGTTTGAGGAGACCCAGTACTTC.

The chain couples TRBV5-4 to TRBJ2-7, with 7 bases identical to TRBD1. CDR3 length: 14 residues. V shed 4 bases, J shed 0 bases, and the junction held 4 bases outside the gene matches. Germline V CDR1 and CDR2: SGHNT, YYREEE (reference sequence). The CDR3 region is CASSTDRTSYEQYF. The CDR3 DNA follows: TGTGCCAGCAGCACGGACAGGACCTCCTACGAGCAGTACTTC.

The chain couples TRBV2 to TRBJ2-2; 8 nucleotides agree with TRBD1. Losses at the gene ends were 2 bases for V and 4 bases for J; bases not matched to a gene: 6. CDR1 and CDR2 from the germline V gene are SNHLY and FYNNEI. The CDR3 contains 16 residues. CDR3 protein: CASSELDRAGTGELFF. The DNA for the CDR3 is TGTGCCAGCAGTGAATTGGACAGGGCTGGCACCGGGGAGCTGTTTTTT.

The V and J genes are TRBV28 and TRBJ1-6; 11 bases map to TRBD1. The CDR3 has 18 residues. Germline V gene lookup returns CDR1 MDHEN and CDR2 SYDVKM. The V and J ends lost 6 bases and 0 bases, in that order; junction bases with no gene match: 7. CDR3 in amino acids: CASSPRTGGVSYNSPLHF. The DNA for the CDR3 is TGTGCCAGCAGCCCCCGGACAGGGGGCGTCTCCTATAATTCACCCCTCCACTTT.

A single count supports this clone. V is TRBV9 and J is TRBJ2-3; the D gene is possibly TRBD2 (5 bases). CDR1 SGDLS and CDR2 YYNGEE come from the germline V gene. CDR3 length: 14 amino acids. Trimming took off 5 bases at V and 4 bases at J, with 14 bases between the two ends. CDR3 sequence reads: CASSNVKRADTQYF. CDR3 coding DNA: TGTGCCAGCAGTAACGTTAAGAGGGCAGATACGCAGTATTTT.

This clone was seen more than once but under ten times. This chain joins TRBV6-5 and TRBJ1-3, with 7 bases fitting TRBD1. The CDR3 totals 14 residues. Germline V CDR1 and CDR2: MNHEY, SVGAGI. The trim removed 6 bases at V and 4 bases at J, leaving 6 bases unmatched. The CDR3 DNA follows: TGTGCCAGCAGCGGGGACAGTTTGGGAAACACCATATATTTT. Its protein is CASSGDSLGNTIYF.

This clone has a single count. This chain uses TRBV4-1 with TRBJ2-7; D may be TRBD1 (5 bases). The length of the CDR3 is 16 residues. Trimming took off 1 base at V and 2 bases at J, with 15 bases between the two ends. Germline CDR1 and CDR2: MGHRA and YSYEKL. CDR3 region: CASSQGAARVTYEQYF. The CDR3 DNA reads as TGCGCCAGCAGCCAAGGGGCGGCCAGGGTTACCTACGAGCAGTACTTC.

For the CDR3, the DNA is TGTGCCAGCAGTTTGGGGCGGGGCCTCTACAATGAGCAGTTCTTC. It is translated as CASSLGRGLYNEQFF. The chain couples TRBV27 to TRBJ2-1; tentatively, D is TRBD2 (6 bases). From germline, CDR1 is MNHEY and CDR2 SMNVEV (reference sequence). The V and J ends lost 3 bases and 3 bases respectively, with 12 bases between them. The CDR3 has 15 amino acids.

The genes are TRBV29-1 and TRBJ2-7, with 7 nucleotides matching TRBD1. Trimming at V came to 7 bases and at J to 3 bases, leaving 3 bases not matched to a gene. The CDR3 is 11 amino acids. Germline CDR1 is SQVTM and CDR2 is ANQGSEA. The CDR3 here is CSAGDSYEQYF. The CDR3 DNA sequence: TGCAGCGCCGGGGACAGCTACGAGCAGTACTTC.

The count of this clone is one. J is TRBJ2-5 and V is TRBV4-1, with 11 bases that match TRBD2. Unmatched junction bases numbered 4, after V lost 4 bases and J lost 3 bases. From germline, CDR1 is MGHRA and CDR2 YSYEKL. This CDR3 contains 15 residues. The DNA for the CDR3 is TGCGCCAGCAGCCGACTAGCGGGATTAGAAGAGACCCAGTACTTC. It codes for CASSRLAGLEETQYF.

This clone was seen once. The chain joins TRBV15 to TRBJ2-3; D is possibly TRBD2 (5 bases). The CDR3 loop spans 15 amino acids. V was pared by 4 bases and J by 0 bases, with 11 bases between. Germline loops: CDR1 LNHNV, CDR2 YYDKDF (reference sequence). In DNA, the CDR3 is TGTGCCACCAGCACTCCGGGATATAGCACAGATACGCAGTATTTT. Protein: CATSTPGYSTDTQYF.

The chain links TRBV4-2 to TRBJ1-1; D perhaps matches TRBD1 (6 bases). This CDR3 region has 17 residues. Germline V lookup: CDR1 LGHNA, CDR2 YNFKEQ. The V and J ends lost 0 bases and 1 base respectively, with 15 bases between them. The CDR3 region is CASSQDLTGRENTEAFF. The CDR3 DNA sequence: TGTGCCAGCAGCCAAGATCTAACAGGGCGCGAGAACACTGAAGCTTTCTTT.

Turning to this clone: At one of its ends the junction is not consistent with the germline gene, which may arise from a read error. This chain links TRBV18 with TRBJ2-7, with a tentative D call TRBD1 (7 bases). Germline V lookup: CDR1 KGHSH, CDR2 LQKENI. This CDR3 is built from 15 residues. The CDR3 region is CASSPQGTQVYEQYF. DNA of the CDR3: TGTGCCAGCTCTCCACAGGGGACTCAAGTCTACGAGCAGTACTTC. Full variable domain (rest looked up from reference TRBV18 and TRBJ2-7): NAGVMQNPRHLVRRRGQEARLRCSPMKGHSHVYWYRQLPEEGLKFMVYLQKENIIDESGMPKERFSAEFPKEGPSILRIQQVVRGDSAAYFCASSPQGTQVYEQYFGPGTRLTVT.